This T cell receptor beta chain was captured in a study of cytomegalovirus exposure and HLA in healthy donors. The table lists this clone with a count of one. The length of the CDR3 is 15 residues. Germline V gives CDR1 SGDLS, CDR2 YYNGEE. Trimming removed 0 bases at V and 4 bases at J, with 12 bases between. Data came from immunoSEQ multiplex PCR; TCRdb stores just in-frame clones and leaves some out. The table shows tens of thousands of clones, with 95% to 98% occurring only once. The sample was PBMCs. V and J are TRBV9 and TRBJ2-3; tentatively, D is TRBD1 (6 bases). This receptor was obtained from a woman between 18 and 29 years old in good health and CMV-seropositive. This CDR3 is CASSVDPGAADTQYF. In DNA, the CDR3 is TGTGCCAGCAGCGTAGACCCAGGGGCGGCAGATACGCAGTATTTT.